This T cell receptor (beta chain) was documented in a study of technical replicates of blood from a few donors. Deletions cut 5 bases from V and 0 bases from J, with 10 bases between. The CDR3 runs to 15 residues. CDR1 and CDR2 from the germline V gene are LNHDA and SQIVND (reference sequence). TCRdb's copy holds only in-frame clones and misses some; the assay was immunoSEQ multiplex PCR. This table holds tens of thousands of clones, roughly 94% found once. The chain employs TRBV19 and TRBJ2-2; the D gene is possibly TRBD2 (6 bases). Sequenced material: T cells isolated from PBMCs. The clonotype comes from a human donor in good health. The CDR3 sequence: CASSSRETNTGELFF. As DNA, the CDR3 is TGTGCCAGTAGTTCTCGGGAGACGAACACCGGGGAGCTGTTTTTT.